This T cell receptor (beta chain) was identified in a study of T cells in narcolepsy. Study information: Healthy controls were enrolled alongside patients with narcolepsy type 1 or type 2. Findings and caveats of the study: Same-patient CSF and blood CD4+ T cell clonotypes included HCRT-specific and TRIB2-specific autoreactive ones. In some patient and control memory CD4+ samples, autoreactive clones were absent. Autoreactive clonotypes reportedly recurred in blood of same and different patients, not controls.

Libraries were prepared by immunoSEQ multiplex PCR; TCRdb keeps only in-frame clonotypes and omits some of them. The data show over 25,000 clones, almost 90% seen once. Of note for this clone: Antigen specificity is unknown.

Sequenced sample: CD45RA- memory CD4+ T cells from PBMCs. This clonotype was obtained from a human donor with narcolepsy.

CDR3 nucleotides: TGTGCCAGCAGCTTAGGGGGTATTACAGATACGCAGTATTTT. It codes for CASSLGGITDTQYF. The chain carries TRBV7-9 and TRBJ2-3; D remains unclear. The CDR3 is made up of 14 amino acids. Germline CDR1 is SEHNR and CDR2 is FQNEAQ (reference sequence). V lost 1 base to trimming and J lost 3 bases, with 8 bases between them.